The rows below give T cell receptor beta chains drawn from one sample of a study of shared clonotypes between healthy human individuals. TCRdb's copy holds only in-frame clones and misses some; the assay was immunoSEQ multiplex PCR. In the table there are around 1.5 million clones, about 98% of which are singletons. Sequencing was done on a sample of naive CD4+ T cells sorted from blood. The origin of the receptors is a man aged 30 to 39 in good health. CDR3s include the opening cysteine and the closing phenylalanine or tryptophan. The D gene is left open where the match is weak. Only some rows state a clone size, as once, few, many or a class for expanded clones.

TGTGCCGGGGGACAGGGGGCGGTTGATACGCAGTATTTT | CAGGQGAVDTQYF | TRBJ2-3 | TRBD1 | . | TRBV2
TGTGCCAGCCAGCGGGAGGGCCGAGCAGATACGCAGTATTTT | CASQREGRADTQYF | TRBJ2-3 | TRBD2 | . | TRBV7-2
TGCAGCGTTGACCCGGGCAGGGGGTACGAGCAGTACTTC | CSVDPGRGYEQYF | TRBJ2-7 | TRBD1 | . | TRBV29-1
TGTGCCAGTAGTGGACTAGCGGGAGTTTACTACGAGCAGTACTTC | CASSGLAGVYYEQYF | TRBJ2-7 | TRBD2 | . | TRBV19
TGCGCCAGCAGTGCGAACCTACCAGATACGCAGTATTTT | CASSANLPDTQYF | TRBJ2-3 | . | . | TRBV10-1
TGTGCCAGCAGTGCTGGGGGCACCTCCTACGAGCAGTACTTC | CASSAGGTSYEQYF | TRBJ2-7 | . | . | TRBV6-1
TGTGCCACCAGCAGAGATAGGACTGAATACGAGCAGTACTTC | CATSRDRTEYEQYF | TRBJ2-7 | . | . | TRBV15
TGTGCCAGCAGCCAATGGGATAACACACACACAGATACGCAGTATTTT | CASSQWDNTHTDTQYF | TRBJ2-3 | . | once | TRBV14
TGCGCCAGCAGTCAAACTCGACAGGGGAATCAGCCCCAGCATTTT | CASSQTRQGNQPQHF | TRBJ1-5 | TRBD1 | . | TRBV23-1
TGCGCCAGCAGCCGGTGGGACAGGGCCTACGAGCAGTACTTC | CASSRWDRAYEQYF | TRBJ2-7 | TRBD1 | . | TRBV5-1
TGTGCCAGCAGCCCAAGGGACTACAAGTACGAGCAGTACTTC | CASSPRDYKYEQYF | TRBJ2-7 | TRBD2 | once | TRBV7-8
TGTGCCAGCAGTTACCCTGGGACAGGGGTCTACGAGCAGTACTTC | CASSYPGTGVYEQYF | TRBJ2-7 | TRBD1 | once | TRBV6-6
TGTGCCAGCAGCCCAAGACTAGCGGGAGCCGGATTTTACAATGAGCAGTTCTTC | CASSPRLAGAGFYNEQFF | TRBJ2-1 | TRBD2 | once | TRBV5-8
TGTGCCAGCAGCTTAGGACTAGCGGATACGTACGAGCAGTACTTC | CASSLGLADTYEQYF | TRBJ2-7 | TRBD2 | . | TRBV7-2
TGTGCCAGCAGAGGGCTGCGGGAGTTCGGGGAGACCCAGTACTTC | CASRGLREFGETQYF | TRBJ2-5 | TRBD2 | . | TRBV4-2
TGCGCCAGCAGCTTGGGGGACTCGAGCAATCAGCCCCAGCATTTT | CASSLGDSSNQPQHF | TRBJ1-5 | . | . | TRBV5-1
TGTGCCAGCAGCTTGGGGGGCGGGACGTACCAAGAGACCCAGTACTTC | CASSLGGGTYQETQYF | TRBJ2-5 | . | once | TRBV5-4
TGTGCCAGCAGCAATAGCGGGAGGTCGTACGAGCAGTACTTC | CASSNSGRSYEQYF | TRBJ2-7 | TRBD2 | . | TRBV7-2
TGTGCCATCAAGGGCAGCTACGAGCAGTACTTC | CAIKGSYEQYF | TRBJ2-7 | . | once | TRBV10-3
TGTGCCAGCAGTTTACCCGGGAGTCCCACAGATACGCAGTATTTT | CASSLPGSPTDTQYF | TRBJ2-3 | . | . | TRBV27
TGCGCCAGCAGCTTCACAGGGGGCGCGGCAGATACGCAGTATTTT | CASSFTGGAADTQYF | TRBJ2-3 | TRBD1 | . | TRBV5-1
TGCGCCAGCAGCTACACATCCCGGGACCGATTTCCGAACGAGCAGTACTTC | CASSYTSRDRFPNEQYF | TRBJ2-7 | . | . | TRBV5-1
TGTGCCAGCAGCTATGGACTAGCGGGAGGCGAGCAGTACTTC | CASSYGLAGGEQYF | TRBJ2-7 | TRBD2 | . | TRBV13
TGTGCCAGCAGTTTCATAACCATGGGGAATGAGCAGTTCTTC | CASSFITMGNEQFF | TRBJ2-1 | . | . | TRBV28
TGTGCCAGCAGCTCAGCTGGGACTTCCACACAGTACTTC | CASSSAGTSTQYF | TRBJ2-7 | . | . | TRBV5-5
TGTGCCAGCAGCTCCCTTGGGACCACCGGGCACGAGCAGTACTTC | CASSSLGTTGHEQYF | TRBJ2-7 | . | . | TRBV11-2
TGTGCCAGCAGCTTGAGGCTTTACGACACCGGGGAGCTGTTTTTT | CASSLRLYDTGELFF | TRBJ2-2 | . | . | TRBV5-4
TGTGCCAGCAGTGAAGTCCGGGTTTCAGATACGCAGTATTTT | CASSEVRVSDTQYF | TRBJ2-3 | . | . | TRBV6-1
TGCGCCAGCAGCCAATTCTACGCGGGAGAGGGTGAGCAGTTCTTC | CASSQFYAGEGEQFF | TRBJ2-1 | TRBD2 | . | TRBV4-1
TGTGCCTGGAGCACAGGGACAGGGGCCATCCCTCTTGCGAACACTGAAGCTTTCTTT | CAWSTGTGAIPLANTEAFF | TRBJ1-1 | TRBD1 | . | TRBV30
TGTGCCAGCAGCTTAGAAGCCGCGGTAGGGCCCCAGCATTTT | CASSLEAAVGPQHF | TRBJ1-5 | . | . | TRBV7-2
TGCAGCGTTGCGGGGCAGGGGGGCGGCTACACCTTC | CSVAGQGGGYTF | TRBJ1-2 | TRBD1 | . | TRBV29-1
TGTGCCAGCAGCCCACCTGACGGGAACACTGAAGCTTTCTTT | CASSPPDGNTEAFF | TRBJ1-1 | . | . | TRBV11-3
TGTGCCAGCAGCTTGACTCTTCAGGGGGCGCTGAGCGAGCAGTTCTTC | CASSLTLQGALSEQFF | TRBJ2-1 | TRBD1 | . | TRBV7-2
TGTGCCAGCTCACCATCAAACCAAGGACATAACTATGGCTACACCTTC | CASSPSNQGHNYGYTF | TRBJ1-2 | . | . | TRBV18
TGTGCCAGCAGTTATGACTGGGGCACTAATGAAAAACTGTTTTTT | CASSYDWGTNEKLFF | TRBJ1-4 | . | . | TRBV6-5
TGTGCCAGCAGCCAGGACAAAAACATTCAGTACTTC | CASSQDKNIQYF | TRBJ2-4 | . | . | TRBV5-5
TGTGCCAGCAGCTTATCGGGCGACCGGGGCGAGCAGTACTTC | CASSLSGDRGEQYF | TRBJ2-7 | . | . | TRBV7-9
TGTGCCAGCAGCTTCCTGGGAGTCGACACTGAAGCTTTCTTT | CASSFLGVDTEAFF | TRBJ1-1 | . | . | TRBV7-8